This section outlines one T cell receptor beta chain sequence together with its context. Its cognate antigen is unknown. It was 200 to 250 ng DNA, 28,000 or so T cell genomes, that sorted-subset replicate PCRs used. The assay was immunoSEQ multiplex PCR, and TCRdb's table has in-frame clones only and misses some. The sample has 2 million to 3 million clones, 90% to 95% seen once. These data belong to a study of shared clonotypes between healthy human individuals. About the study: Per donor, three plates held CD4 naive cells, three held CD4 memory, two held CD8 naive and one held CD8 memory.

Study-wide points: Naive subsets typically showed greater estimated richness than memory subsets.

Donors were Caucasian adults residing in Nashville, Tennessee, USA. The sequence was obtained from a man between 18 and 29 years old in good health. Some clones in this sample may be carry-over from other donors' samples. Sequencing was done on a sample of naive CD4+ T cells from PBMCs. The subset is: CD45RA+ positively selected.

CDR3 loop: CASSQTSGYEQYF. DNA of the CDR3: TGTGCCAGCAGCCAGACTAGCGGATACGAGCAGTACTTC. The chain carries TRBV7-3 and TRBJ2-7, with 9 positions matching TRBD2. The CDR3 runs to 13 residues. CDR1 SGHTA and CDR2 FQGTGA come from the germline V gene. Trimming at V came to 5 bases and at J to 4 bases, leaving 3 bases not matched to a gene.